This T cell receptor (beta chain) was sequenced during a study of control samples from healthy donors and cancer patients. The CDR3 runs to 15 residues. V gave up 3 bases and J gave up 2 bases, with 11 bases separating them. Germline V lookup: CDR1 SGHTA, CDR2 FQGTGA. TCRdb's copy holds only in-frame clones and misses some; the assay was immunoSEQ multiplex PCR. The sample has about 40,000 clones, 92% seen once. The sequenced material came from blood. J is TRBJ2-1 and V is TRBV7-3, with D maybe TRBD2 (6 bases). The source of this sequence is a woman between 50 and 59 years old in good health. The CDR3, as DNA: TGTGCCAGCAGCTTCAAAGCGGGCCCCTACAATGAGCAGTTCTTC. Residues: CASSFKAGPYNEQFF. The complete variable domain, with remaining parts taken from reference TRBV7-3 and TRBJ2-1, reads GAGVSQTPSNKVTEKGKYVELRCDPISGHTALYWYRQSLGQGPEFLIYFQGTGAADDSGLPNDRFFAVRPEGSVSTLKIQRTERGDSAVYLCASSFKAGPYNEQFFGPGTRLTVL.